This T cell receptor beta chain was documented in a study of cytomegalovirus exposure and HLA in healthy donors. Study-level background: T cells numbering around 180 million yielded 95 million to 140 million unique TCR beta sequences in an earlier analysis. Study observations and caveats: About 87% or about 30% of the time was how often most TCR beta V segments were productive, according to an earlier analysis.

The primer mix had 60 Vbeta and 13 Jbeta primers. Produced via immunoSEQ multiplex PCR; TCRdb's table is partial and in-frame only. The profile shows a few hundred thousand clones, more than 55% of them singletons. Details on this clone: The target antigen is unknown.

Specimen: PBMCs. The clonotype was recovered from a female donor in good health and CMV-seronegative.

This CDR3 is CASQDSYEQFF. Written as DNA, the CDR3 is TGTGCCAGCCAAGACTCATATGAGCAGTTCTTC. The rearrangement uses TRBV2 and TRBJ2-1; no definite D call. Between the trimmed V and J ends, which lost 8 bases and 8 bases, there was a span of 10 bases. There are 11 residues in the CDR3. Per the germline V gene, CDR1 is SNHLY and CDR2 is FYNNEI.